This T cell receptor (beta chain) appears in the sequencing data of a study of long-term antiretroviral therapy in people with HIV. Survey-level immunoSEQ v3.0 assays were run. TCRdb's table, derived via immunoSEQ multiplex PCR, lists solely in-frame clones and lacks some. The data hold about 25,000 clones, with approximately 90% observed a single time. Study-level findings and limits: No data on ART adherence, viral resistance or therapy changes. Versus controls, repertoires in people with HIV had narrower CDR3 length ranges.

Remarks on this clone: Its antigen is undetermined.

Looked up from germline, CDR1 is SQVTM and CDR2 is ANQGSEA. The CDR3 covers 12 residues. V dropped 7 bases and J dropped 0 bases, with 9 bases sitting between them. This sequence was found in a woman in her twenties or thirties with HIV. This chain links TRBV29-1 with TRBJ1-1; a weak D match, TRBD1 (5 bases). The material was unsorted PBMCs, obtained 1.9 years after starting antiretroviral therapy. CDR3 loop: CSGGRMNTEAFF. CDR3 nucleotides: TGCAGCGGGGGACGGATGAACACTGAAGCTTTCTTT.